A single sample gave rise to the 3 T cell receptor beta chains below, sequenced in a study of blood T cell repertoires in COVID-19. Sequencing was performed with immunoSEQ multiplex PCR; in TCRdb, only in-frame clones are kept and a portion is missing. The sample has a few hundred thousand clones; just under 90% are singletons. Sequencing was carried out using peripheral blood. Receptors originate from a woman aged 40 to 55 with acute or convalescent COVID-19.

The V gene is TRBV19, the J gene TRBJ2-1; 9 bases align to TRBD1. This CDR3 contains 15 residues. V was clipped by 7 bases and J by 5 bases; unmatched bases: 9. Per germline, CDR1 LNHDA and CDR2 SQIVND (reference sequence). The CDR3 DNA reads TGTGCCAGTACTAGTGACAGGGGGATACACAATGAGCAGTTCTTC. This codes for CASTSDRGIHNEQFF.

This clone came up a few times. V is TRBV18 and J is TRBJ2-1, with a weak D call TRBD1 (6 bases). The CDR3 covers 15 residues. From germline, CDR1 is KGHSH and CDR2 LQKENI. Trimming removed 1 base from V and 0 bases from J, with 7 bases in between. The CDR3 loop is CASSPRGPSYNEQFF. The DNA for the CDR3 is TGTGCCAGCTCACCACGGGGGCCCTCCTACAATGAGCAGTTCTTC. Filled out from reference TRBV18 and TRBJ2-1, the complete variable domain reads NAGVMQNPRHLVRRRGQEARLRCSPMKGHSHVYWYRQLPEEGLKFMVYLQKENIIDESGMPKERFSAEFPKEGPSILRIQQVVRGDSAAYFCASSPRGPSYNEQFFGPGTRLTVL.

The V and J genes are TRBV2 and TRBJ2-3; 7 positions agree with TRBD2. The CDR3 extends over 13 amino acids. With V trimmed by 7 bases and J by 3 bases, 4 bases remained unmatched. From germline, CDR1 is SNHLY and CDR2 FYNNEI. CDR3 bases: TGTGCCAGCAAGGCCGGGAGGACAGATACGCAGTATTTT. Translating it yields CASKAGRTDTQYF.